This T cell receptor beta chain was documented in a study of Graves' ophthalmopathy and Graves' hyperthyroidism. The authors amplified TCR beta CDR3 regions, and they did so from RNA transcripts for repertoire sequencing. First-round RT-PCR used HTBI primers; second-round multiplex PCR followed. From the multiplex PCR reads, TCRdb called clonotypes with MiXCR, one entry per CDR3 protein. The sample lists 150,000 to 200,000 distinct CDR3 sequences; just under 40% were seen once. A volume of 8 to 10 ml of fresh peripheral blood supplied the PBMCs. This CDR3 has 17 residues. V lost 0 bases, J lost 3 bases, and 6 bases stayed unmatched. In germline, CDR1 is MNHEY, CDR2 SVGEGT.

The chain is built from TRBV6-2 or TRBV6-3 and TRBJ1-5; 9 bases match TRBD1. Sequencing used peripheral blood. The TCR sequence derives from a young man with Graves' ophthalmopathy. CDR3 sequence: CASSYSRDRDFNQPQHF. The DNA for the CDR3 is TGTGCCAGCAGTTACTCGAGGGACAGGGACTTCAATCAGCCCCAGCATTTT.